A selection of T cell receptor beta chains follows, all from one sample in a study of T cells after yellow fever vaccination. TCRdb re-analysed the 5' RACE reads in MiXCR, keeping a single row per CDR3 protein. The data show 50,000 or so distinct CDR3 sequences, roughly 7.3% seen once. Sequencing used CD8+ T cells sorted from PBMCs, obtained around 15 days after the first yellow fever vaccination. The receptors derive from a man aged 18 to 30 who received the YFV17D yellow fever vaccine. Both conserved end residues are part of each CDR3. The order of the fields is clone size, V gene, J gene, D gene, CDR3 protein, CDR3 DNA. A D gene is named only where the DNA matches it firmly. A row's size may be missing; if present it is once, few, many or a size class.

>many|TRBV29-1|TRBJ1-1|TRBD1
CSVEVQGVWTEAFF
TGCAGCGTTGAAGTGCAGGGGGTCTGGACTGAAGCTTTCTTT
>many|TRBV5-5|TRBJ1-1|.
CASSLASGSGTEAFF
TGTGCCAGCAGCTTGGCCTCTGGGTCGGGCACTGAAGCTTTCTTT
>few|TRBV28|TRBJ2-7|TRBD1
CAGRTGEVHEQYF
TGTGCCGGAAGGACAGGGGAAGTCCACGAGCAGTACTTC
>many|TRBV6-1|TRBJ2-1|TRBD2
CASSERTGGATNEQFF
TGTGCCAGCAGTGAACGGACGGGGGGGGCCACGAATGAGCAGTTCTTC
>.|TRBV19|TRBJ2-5|TRBD2
CASSTLAGGEETQYF
TGTGCCAGTAGTACTCTAGCGGGGGGTGAGGAGACCCAGTACTTC
>many|TRBV12-3/TRBV12-4|TRBJ1-3|.
CASSYFGNTIYF
TGTGCCAGCAGCTATTTTGGAAACACCATATATTTT
>many|TRBV9|TRBJ1-1|.
CASSVADTEAFF
TGTGCCAGCAGCGTAGCGGACACTGAAGCTTTCTTT
>many|TRBV19|TRBJ2-2|.
CASTLVGGRNTGELFF
TGTGCCAGTACCCTCGTCGGGGGGCGAAACACCGGGGAGCTGTTTTTT
>few|TRBV20-1|TRBJ1-1|.
CSARIGTRNTEAFF
TGCAGTGCTAGGATCGGGACTAGGAACACTGAAGCTTTCTTT
>many|TRBV7-2|TRBJ1-1|.
CASSPGPSQGAFF
TGTGCCAGCAGCCCTGGGCCTTCCCAGGGAGCTTTCTTT
>many|TRBV28|TRBJ1-1|.
CASSPRREENTEAFF
TGTGCCAGCAGTCCCCGCCGGGAGGAGAACACTGAAGCTTTCTTT
>many|TRBV4-1|TRBJ2-7|.
CASSHVPYSYEQYF
TGCGCCAGCAGCCACGTACCCTACTCCTACGAGCAGTACTTC
>many|TRBV4-1|TRBJ1-2|TRBD1
CASSPGQGNYGYTF
TGCGCCAGCAGCCCCGGACAGGGGAACTATGGCTACACCTTC
>many|TRBV4-1|TRBJ2-5|.
CASSQVGGAAKTQYF
TGCGCCAGCAGCCAAGTGGGTGGGGCTGCGAAGACCCAGTACTTC
>many|TRBV9|TRBJ2-6|.
CASSVAGSGANVLTF
TGTGCCAGCAGCGTAGCAGGTAGCGGGGCCAACGTCCTGACTTTC
>many|TRBV7-6|TRBJ1-1|TRBD1
CASSPDRGPSNTEAFF
TGTGCCAGCAGCCCTGACAGGGGACCCTCGAACACTGAAGCTTTCTTT
>many|TRBV11-1|TRBJ2-5|TRBD1
CASRRAGTGTESQETQYF
TGTGCCAGCAGAAGAGCCGGGACAGGGACCGAGTCACAAGAGACCCAGTACTTC
>many|TRBV5-1|TRBJ2-1|.
CASTGAYNEQFF
TGCGCCAGCACCGGGGCCTACAATGAGCAGTTCTTC
>many|TRBV4-2|TRBJ1-5|.
CASSQVASSSNQPQHF
TGTGCCAGCAGCCAAGTGGCCAGTTCGAGCAATCAGCCCCAGCATTTT
>.|TRBV3-1|TRBJ2-3|.
CASSQDGGGRTDTQYF
TGTGCCAGCAGCCAAGATGGCGGGGGCCGCACAGATACGCAGTATTTT
>medium-sized|TRBV7-6|TRBJ1-1|.
CASSVGGREAFF
TGTGCCAGCAGCGTTGGAGGTCGTGAAGCTTTCTTT
>medium-sized|TRBV9|TRBJ1-6|TRBD1
CASSGRDRLNSPLHF
TGTGCCAGCAGCGGCCGGGACAGGTTAAACTCACCCCTCCACTTT
>.|TRBV5-6|TRBJ2-2|.
CASSLGTVELFF
TGTGCCAGCAGCTTAGGTACCGTGGAGCTGTTTTTT
>.|TRBV7-6|TRBJ2-1|.
CASSFAVNEQFF
TGTGCCAGCAGCTTCGCGGTCAATGAGCAGTTCTTC
>few|TRBV7-8|TRBJ2-3|TRBD2
CASRASGGVRDTQYF
TGTGCCAGTCGCGCTAGCGGGGGGGTTAGAGATACGCAGTATTTT
>many|TRBV29-1|TRBJ2-1|.
CSAEFRDNEQFF
TGCAGTGCCGAGTTCCGGGACAATGAGCAGTTCTTC
>many|TRBV5-1|TRBJ2-7|.
CASSFAGGGYEQYF
TGCGCCAGCAGCTTCGCAGGGGGAGGCTACGAGCAGTACTTC
>few|TRBV19|TRBJ2-2|TRBD2
CASSTDGSGGLATGELFF
TGTGCCAGTAGTACCGATGGTAGCGGGGGCCTCGCCACCGGGGAGCTGTTTTTT
>many|TRBV15|TRBJ2-1|.
CATSSKLTITEQFF
TGTGCCACCAGCAGTAAACTTACGATTACGGAGCAGTTCTTC
>many|TRBV10-3|TRBJ2-3|TRBD2
CAISEPSGGVTDTQYF
TGTGCCATCAGTGAGCCAAGCGGGGGGGTCACAGATACGCAGTATTTT
>many|TRBV27|TRBJ1-2|TRBD1
CASSLAGTGDGYTF
TGTGCCAGCAGTTTAGCCGGGACAGGGGATGGCTACACCTTC
>.|TRBV11-3|TRBJ1-2|.
CASSLGGSYGYTF
TGTGCCAGCAGCTTAGGGGGCAGCTATGGCTACACCTTC
>many|TRBV6-1|TRBJ2-1|.
CASSGAAGNEQFF
TGTGCCAGCAGTGGAGCGGCAGGGAATGAGCAGTTCTTC
>many|TRBV18|TRBJ1-4|.
CASSRRRENEKLFF
TGTGCCAGCTCACGGCGGAGAGAAAATGAAAAACTGTTTTTT
>few|TRBV5-5|TRBJ2-7|TRBD1
CASSLYQGASYEQYF
TGTGCCAGCAGCTTGTATCAGGGGGCCTCCTACGAGCAGTACTTC
>many|TRBV7-2|TRBJ2-7|.
CASSLHRVGSYEQYF
TGTGCCAGCAGCTTACACCGGGTAGGCTCCTACGAGCAGTACTTC
>.|TRBV12-2|TRBJ1-1|.
CASRHDSATVEAFF
TGTGCAAGTCGCCACGACTCAGCGACAGTTGAAGCTTTCTTT
>many|TRBV18|TRBJ2-7|.
CASSPSSGVDYEQYF
TGTGCCAGCTCACCTTCCTCGGGGGTCGACTACGAGCAGTACTTC
>many|TRBV7-6|TRBJ2-5|.
CASSSDPSIGLYQETQYF
TGTGCCAGCAGCTCCGACCCAAGCATAGGCCTGTACCAAGAGACCCAGTACTTC
>many|TRBV7-9|TRBJ2-1|.
CASSPRGLEYNEQFF
TGTGCCAGCAGCCCCCGTGGGCTGGAATACAATGAGCAGTTCTTC
>.|TRBV4-3|TRBJ1-4|.
CASSQDHRGPYATNEKLFF
TGCGCCAGCAGCCAAGATCACCGAGGACCCTATGCAACTAATGAAAAACTGTTTTTT